This T cell receptor (beta chain) came from a study of shared clonotypes between healthy human individuals. Study information: Per donor, CD8 memory used one plate, CD8 naive used two, CD4 memory used three and CD4 naive used three. Study results and caveats: Donor clonotype sharing was expected to depend on sequencing depth. Few donors limited the genetic and exposure-history diversity represented.

Naive CD8 cells comprised CD45RO-negative, CCR7-positively selected cells, excluding terminally differentiated effector memory CD45RA+ cells. V shed 3 bases and J 4 bases; nucleotides not matched to a gene: 1. The CDR3 contains 13 residues. Per the germline V gene, CDR1 is SGHDN and CDR2 is FVKESK. About this clone: Its antigen is not identified. The sample holds other DNA sequences that translate to the same CDR3.

TCRdb's table, derived via immunoSEQ multiplex PCR, lists solely in-frame clones and lacks some. This sample has about 2 million clones, with roughly 94% found just once. The sequencing sample was made of naive CD8+ T cells sorted from blood. The TCR sequence derives from a man aged 18 to 30 in good health. This chain joins TRBV14 and TRBJ2-7, with 9 nucleotides matching TRBD1. The CDR3 sequence is CASSHGTGYEQYF. CDR3 coding DNA: TGTGCCAGCAGCCATGGGACAGGGTACGAGCAGTACTTC.